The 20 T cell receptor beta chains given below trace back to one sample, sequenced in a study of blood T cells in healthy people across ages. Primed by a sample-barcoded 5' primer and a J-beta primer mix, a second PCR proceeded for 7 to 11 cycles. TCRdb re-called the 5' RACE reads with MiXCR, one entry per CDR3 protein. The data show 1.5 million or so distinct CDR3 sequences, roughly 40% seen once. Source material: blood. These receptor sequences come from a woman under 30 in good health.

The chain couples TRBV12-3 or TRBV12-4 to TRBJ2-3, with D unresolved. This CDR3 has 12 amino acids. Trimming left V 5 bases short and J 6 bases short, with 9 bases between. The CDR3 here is CASSPNDDTQYF. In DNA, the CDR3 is TGTGCCAGCAGTCCGAACGACGATACGCAGTATTTT.

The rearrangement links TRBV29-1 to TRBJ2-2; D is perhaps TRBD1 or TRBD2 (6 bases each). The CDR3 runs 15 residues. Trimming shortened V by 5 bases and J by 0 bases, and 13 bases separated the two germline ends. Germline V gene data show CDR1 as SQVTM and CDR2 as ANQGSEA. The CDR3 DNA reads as TGCAGCGTTTTGGGGGGCGTAACGAACACCGGGGAGCTGTTTTTT. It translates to CSVLGGVTNTGELFF.

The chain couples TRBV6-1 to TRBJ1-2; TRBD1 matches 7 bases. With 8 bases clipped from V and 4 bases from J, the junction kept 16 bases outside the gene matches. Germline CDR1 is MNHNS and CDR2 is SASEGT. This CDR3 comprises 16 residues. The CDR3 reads CASDINRGTLGYGYTF. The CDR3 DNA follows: TGTGCCAGCGACATCAACAGGGGCACATTGGGCTATGGCTACACCTTC.

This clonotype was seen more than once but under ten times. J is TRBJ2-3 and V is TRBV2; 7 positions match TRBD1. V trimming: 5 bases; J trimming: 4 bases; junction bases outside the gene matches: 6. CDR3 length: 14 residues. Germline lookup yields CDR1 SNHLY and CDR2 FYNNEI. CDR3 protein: CASSRGRRADTQYF. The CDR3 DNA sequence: TGTGCCAGCAGTAGGGGGCGCAGGGCAGATACGCAGTATTTT.

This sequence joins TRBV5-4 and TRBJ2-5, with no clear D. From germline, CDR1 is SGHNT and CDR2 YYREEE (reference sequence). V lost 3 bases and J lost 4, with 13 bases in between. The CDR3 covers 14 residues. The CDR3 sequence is CASSSPDHTETQYF. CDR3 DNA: TGTGCCAGCAGCTCCCCCGATCACACAGAGACCCAGTACTTC. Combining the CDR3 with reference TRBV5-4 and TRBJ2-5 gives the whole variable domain ETGVTQSPTHLIKTRGQQVTLRCSSQSGHNTVSWYQQALGQGPQFIFQYYREEENGRGNFPPRFSGLQFPNYSSELNVNALELDDSALYLCASSSPDHTETQYFGPGTRLLVL.

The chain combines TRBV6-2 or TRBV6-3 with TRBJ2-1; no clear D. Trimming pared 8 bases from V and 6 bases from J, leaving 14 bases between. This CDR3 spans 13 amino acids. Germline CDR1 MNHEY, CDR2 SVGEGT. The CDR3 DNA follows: TGTGCCAGCGAAGGCCAGACACGCAATGAGCAGTTCTTC. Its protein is CASEGQTRNEQFF.

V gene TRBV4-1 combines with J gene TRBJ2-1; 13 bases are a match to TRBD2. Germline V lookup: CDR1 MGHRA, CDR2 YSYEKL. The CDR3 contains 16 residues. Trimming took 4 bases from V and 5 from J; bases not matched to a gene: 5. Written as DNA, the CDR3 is TGCGCCAGCAGCCGACCCGGGACTAGCGGGAACAATGAGCAGTTCTTC. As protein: CASSRPGTSGNNEQFF.

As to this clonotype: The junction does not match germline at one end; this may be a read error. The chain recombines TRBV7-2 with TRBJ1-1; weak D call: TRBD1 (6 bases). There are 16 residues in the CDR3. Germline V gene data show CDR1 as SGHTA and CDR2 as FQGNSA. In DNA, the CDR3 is TGTGCCGGCAGTCGCGACCTTTGGCAGGGGCATCCTGAAGCTTTCTTT. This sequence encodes CAGSRDLWQGHPEAFF.

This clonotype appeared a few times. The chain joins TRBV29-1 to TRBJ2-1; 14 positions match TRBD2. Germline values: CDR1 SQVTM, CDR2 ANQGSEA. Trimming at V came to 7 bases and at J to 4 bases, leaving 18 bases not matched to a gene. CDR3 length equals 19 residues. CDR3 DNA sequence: TGCAGCGCCCCCAGTCGTGTCGGGACTAGCGGGAGAAGGTACAATGAGCAGTTCTTC. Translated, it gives CSAPSRVGTSGRRYNEQFF.

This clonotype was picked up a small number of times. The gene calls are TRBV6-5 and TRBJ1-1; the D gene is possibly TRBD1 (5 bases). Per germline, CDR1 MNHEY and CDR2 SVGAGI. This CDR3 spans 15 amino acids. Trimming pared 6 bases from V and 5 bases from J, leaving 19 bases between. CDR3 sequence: CASSPGGPPETEAFF. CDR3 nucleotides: TGTGCCAGCAGCCCGGGGGGTCCCCCCGAGACTGAAGCTTTCTTT.

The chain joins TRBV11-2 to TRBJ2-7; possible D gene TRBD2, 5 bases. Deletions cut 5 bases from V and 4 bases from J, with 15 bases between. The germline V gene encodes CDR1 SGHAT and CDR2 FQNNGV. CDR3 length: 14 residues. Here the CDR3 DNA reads TGTGCCAGCAGCCGAACCTCAAGCGGATACGAGCAGTACTTC. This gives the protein CASSRTSSGYEQYF.

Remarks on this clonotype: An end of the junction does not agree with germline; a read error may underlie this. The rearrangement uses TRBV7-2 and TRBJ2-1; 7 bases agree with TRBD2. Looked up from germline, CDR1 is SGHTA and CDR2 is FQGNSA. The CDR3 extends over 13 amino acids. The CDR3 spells CASSGFYYNERFF. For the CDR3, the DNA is TGTGCCAGTAGCGGGTTCTACTACAATGAGCGGTTCTTC.

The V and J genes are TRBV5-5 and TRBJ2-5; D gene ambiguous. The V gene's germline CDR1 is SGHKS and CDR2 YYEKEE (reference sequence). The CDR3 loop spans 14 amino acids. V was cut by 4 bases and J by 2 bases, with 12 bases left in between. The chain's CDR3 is CASSNLRPQETQYF. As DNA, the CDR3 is TGTGCCAGCAGCAACTTGAGGCCTCAAGAGACCCAGTACTTC.

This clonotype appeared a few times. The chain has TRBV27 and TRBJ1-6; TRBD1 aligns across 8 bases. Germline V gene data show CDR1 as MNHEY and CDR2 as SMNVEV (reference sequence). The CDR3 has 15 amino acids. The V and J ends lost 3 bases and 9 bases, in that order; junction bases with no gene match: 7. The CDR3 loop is CASSFGQGARSPLHF. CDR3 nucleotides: TGTGCCAGCAGTTTCGGGCAGGGGGCTCGTTCACCCCTCCACTTT.

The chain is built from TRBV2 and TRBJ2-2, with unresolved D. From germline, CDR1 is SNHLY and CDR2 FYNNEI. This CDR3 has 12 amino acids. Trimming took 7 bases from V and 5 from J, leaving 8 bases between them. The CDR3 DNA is TGTGCCAGCACGGAAGAAACCGGGGAGCTGTTTTTT. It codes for CASTEETGELFF. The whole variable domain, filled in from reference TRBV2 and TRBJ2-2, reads EPEVTQTPSHQVTQMGQEVILRCVPISNHLYFYWYRQILGQKVEFLVSFYNNEISEKSEIFDDQFSVERPDGSNFTLKIRSTKLEDSAMYFCASTEETGELFFGEGSRLTVL.

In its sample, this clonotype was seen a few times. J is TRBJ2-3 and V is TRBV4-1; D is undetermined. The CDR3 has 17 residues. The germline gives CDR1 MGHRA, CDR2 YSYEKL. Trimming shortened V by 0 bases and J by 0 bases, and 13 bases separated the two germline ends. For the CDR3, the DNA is TGCGCCAGCAGCCAAGACCGAGGCCTCAAAAGCACAGATACGCAGTATTTT. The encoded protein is CASSQDRGLKSTDTQYF.

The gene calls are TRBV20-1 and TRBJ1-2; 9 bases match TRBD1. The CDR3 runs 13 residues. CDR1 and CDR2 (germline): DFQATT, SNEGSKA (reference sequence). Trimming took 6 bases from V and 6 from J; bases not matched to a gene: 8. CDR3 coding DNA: TGCAGTGCCCTCAACAGGGGGCGCGATGGCTACACCTTC. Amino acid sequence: CSALNRGRDGYTF.

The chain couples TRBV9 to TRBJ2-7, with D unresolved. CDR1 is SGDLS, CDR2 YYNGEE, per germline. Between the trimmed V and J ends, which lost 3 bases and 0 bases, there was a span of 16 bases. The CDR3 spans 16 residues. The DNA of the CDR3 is TGTGCCAGCAGCGGAATGGACGCTGAAAGCTCCTACGAGCAGTACTTC. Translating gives CASSGMDAESSYEQYF. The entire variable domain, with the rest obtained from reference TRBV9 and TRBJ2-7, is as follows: DSGVTQTPKHLITATGQRVTLRCSPRSGDLSVYWYQQSLDQGLQFLIQYYNGEERAKGNILERFSAQQFPDLHSELNLSSLELGDSALYFCASSGMDAESSYEQYFGPGTRLTVT.

This CDR3 reads CAISEWAETDTQYF. CDR3 nucleotides: TGTGCCATCAGTGAGTGGGCAGAGACAGATACGCAGTATTTT. This rearrangement joins TRBV10-3 to TRBJ2-3; D is uncertain. Trimming stripped 1 base from V and 3 bases from J, with 8 bases between. The CDR3 has 14 amino acids. The germline CDR1 and CDR2 sequences are ENHRY and SYGVKD.

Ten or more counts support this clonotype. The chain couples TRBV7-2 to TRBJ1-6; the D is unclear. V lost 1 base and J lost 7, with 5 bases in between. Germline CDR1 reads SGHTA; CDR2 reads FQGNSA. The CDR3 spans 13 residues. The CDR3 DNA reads TGTGCCAGCAGCTTAGGGCAGAATTCACCCCTCCACTTT. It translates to CASSLGQNSPLHF.